These 5 T cell receptor beta chains were all obtained from the same sample, sequenced in a study of CD8 T cells in ankylosing spondylitis. Findings of the study overall: Seemingly characteristic of ankylosing spondylitis blood was a TCR beta motif consisting of eight highly homologous variants.

A single record per CDR3 protein comes from TCRdb applying MiXCR to the 5' RACE reads. The table records about 800,000 distinct CDR3 sequences, 10% to 15% of them present only once. These receptors' antigens are unknown. Sample: blood, either unsorted or a sorted T cell fraction (not recorded which). These receptors came from a male donor with ankylosing spondylitis.

This chain uses TRBV28 with TRBJ2-7; 11 bases map to TRBD2. Germline-derived CDR1 and CDR2 are MDHEN and SYDVKM. The J segment lost 6 bases and the V segment lost 6 bases, leaving 7 bases of the junction unmatched. This CDR3 is 14 amino acids long. The CDR3: CASSRLAGRLEQYF. The CDR3 nucleotides read TGTGCCAGCAGCCGACTAGCGGGACGCCTCGAGCAGTACTTC.

The sample holds many counts of this clonotype. The chain is built from TRBV10-2 and TRBJ2-7; possibly TRBD1 or TRBD2 for D (5 bases each). The CDR3 is 14 amino acids. Between the trimmed V and J ends, which lost 0 bases and 2 bases, there was a span of 8 bases. Germline CDR1 and CDR2: WSHSY and SAAADI. The CDR3 sequence: CASSESGPPYEQYF. The DNA of the CDR3 is TGCGCCAGCAGTGAGTCGGGACCTCCCTACGAGCAGTACTTC.

This chain links TRBV28 with TRBJ1-5; 8 bases match TRBD1. Trimming removed 6 bases from V and 7 bases from J; junction bases left unmatched: 14. CDR1 is MDHEN, CDR2 SYDVKM, per germline. The CDR3 runs 16 residues. The CDR3 nucleotides read TGTGCCAGCAGGGTTACTACAGGGGGTCGGCGACAGCCCCAGCATTTT. Translation gives CASRVTTGGRRQPQHF. Drawing the rest from reference TRBV28 and TRBJ1-5, the complete variable domain is DVKVTQSSRYLVKRTGEKVFLECVQDMDHENMFWYRQDPGLGLRLIYFSYDVKMKEKGDIPEGYSVSREKKERFSLILESASTNQTSMYLCASRVTTGGRRQPQHFGDGTRLSIL.

There are a few counts of this clonotype. DNA for the CDR3: TGCGCCAGCAGCCCCGGGACAGTAGACGCCTACGAGCAGTACTTC. It encodes CASSPGTVDAYEQYF. V is TRBV5-1 and J is TRBJ2-7; 7 nucleotides agree with TRBD1. The CDR3 has 15 amino acids. The germline CDR1 and CDR2 sequences are SGHRS and YFSETQ. J gave up 2 bases and V 4 bases, and 9 bases lay outside the gene matches.

The V call is TRBV18, the J call TRBJ1-5; the match to TRBD1 covers 7 bases. This CDR3 spans 16 amino acids. Trimming took 3 bases from V and 0 from J; bases not matched to a gene: 5. Germline V gene lookup returns CDR1 KGHSH and CDR2 LQKENI. The CDR3 loop reads CASSPGTVYSNQPQHF. The CDR3 nucleotides read TGTGCCAGCTCACCGGGGACAGTTTATAGCAATCAGCCCCAGCATTTT.